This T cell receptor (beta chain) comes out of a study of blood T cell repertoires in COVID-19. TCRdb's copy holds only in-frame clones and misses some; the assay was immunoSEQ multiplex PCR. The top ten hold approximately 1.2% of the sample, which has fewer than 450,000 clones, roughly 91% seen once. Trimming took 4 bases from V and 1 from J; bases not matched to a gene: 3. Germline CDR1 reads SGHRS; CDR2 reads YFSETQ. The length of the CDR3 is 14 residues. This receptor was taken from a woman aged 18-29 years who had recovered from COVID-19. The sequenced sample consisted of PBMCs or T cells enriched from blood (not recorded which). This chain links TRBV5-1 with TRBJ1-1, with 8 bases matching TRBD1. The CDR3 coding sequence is TGCGCCAGCAGCGGAGGACAGGGGAACACTGAAGCTTTCTTT. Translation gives CASSGGQGNTEAFF.